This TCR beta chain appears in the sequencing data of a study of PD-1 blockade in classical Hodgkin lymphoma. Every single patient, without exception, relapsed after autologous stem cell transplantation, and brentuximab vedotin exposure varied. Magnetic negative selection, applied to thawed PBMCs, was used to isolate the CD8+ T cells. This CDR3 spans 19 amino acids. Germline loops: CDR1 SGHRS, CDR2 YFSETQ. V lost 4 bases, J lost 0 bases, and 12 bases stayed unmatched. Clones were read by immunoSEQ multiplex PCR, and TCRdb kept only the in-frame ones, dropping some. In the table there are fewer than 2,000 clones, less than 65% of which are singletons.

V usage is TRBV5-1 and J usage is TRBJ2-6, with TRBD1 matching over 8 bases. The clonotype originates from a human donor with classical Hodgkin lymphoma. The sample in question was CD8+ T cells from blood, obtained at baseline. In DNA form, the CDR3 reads TGCGCCAGCAGCATCCCCGGGACAGGAGCATACTCTGGGGCCAACGTCCTGACTTTC. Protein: CASSIPGTGAYSGANVLTF.